Below, 20 T cell receptor beta chains from the same sample are listed, as sequenced in a study of long-term antiretroviral therapy in people with HIV. Survey-level resolution applied to immunoSEQ assay v3.0. Profiling relied on immunoSEQ multiplex PCR, and the TCRdb table lists in-frame clones only, not all of them. The sample yields roughly 36,000 clones, 70% to 90% seen once. The sequenced sample was unsorted PBMCs, obtained roughly 2.9 years before starting antiretroviral therapy. These receptors were collected from a woman under 40 with HIV.

V and J are TRBV19 and TRBJ2-1; the D is unclear. The CDR3 sequence is 15 residues long. In germline, CDR1 is LNHDA, CDR2 SQIVND (reference sequence). The V end lost 3 bases, the J end lost 0 bases, and 9 bases lay between the germline ends. The CDR3 is CASSIPSTSYNEQFF. CDR3 nucleotide sequence: TGTGCCAGTAGTATCCCGTCTACCTCCTACAATGAGCAGTTCTTC.

This clone appeared a few times. The rearrangement joins TRBV4-1 to TRBJ1-1; 7 nucleotides align to TRBD1. CDR1 and CDR2 from the germline V gene are MGHRA and YSYEKL. This CDR3 has 15 residues. The V segment lost 6 bases and the J segment 4 bases; nucleotides outside the gene matches: 11. The CDR3 DNA is TGCGCCAGCAGTCAGCCGGGACAGAGATTCACTGAAGCTTTCTTT. This gives the protein CASSQPGQRFTEAFF.

The count of this clone is one. Germline and junction disagree at one end, which may indicate a read error. For the CDR3, the DNA is TGCGCCAGCAGTAAATCACCCTACTCTGGAAACACCATATATTTT. The encoded protein is CASSKSPYSGNTIYF. The chain couples TRBV23-1 to TRBJ1-3; no firm D call. TRBV23-1 is assigned to the ORF class and has an uncertain function. The CDR3 spans 15 residues.

This chain connects TRBV9 to TRBJ1-2; 7 positions agree with TRBD1. Germline CDR1 is SGDLS and CDR2 is YYNGEE. Trimming at V came to 3 bases and at J to 4 bases, leaving 6 bases not matched to a gene. This CDR3 is 14 amino acids long. The CDR3 sequence: CASSEAGTVYGYTF. CDR3 DNA sequence: TGTGCCAGCAGCGAAGCCGGGACAGTCTATGGCTACACCTTC.

This clone was counted a few times. The V gene is TRBV5-1, the J gene TRBJ2-7, with no clear D. V was shortened by 4 bases and J by 0 bases, with 8 bases between the two germline ends. The CDR3 loop spans 13 amino acids. The germline gives CDR1 SGHRS, CDR2 YFSETQ. The DNA for the CDR3 is TGCGCCAGCAGCGTGGAGATCTCCTACGAGCAGTACTTC. Translating gives CASSVEISYEQYF.

V is TRBV7-9 and J is TRBJ1-2; D might be TRBD1 (6 bases). From germline, CDR1 is SEHNR and CDR2 FQNEAQ (reference sequence). The CDR3 extends over 14 amino acids. Trimming took off 5 bases at V and 5 bases at J, with 15 bases between the two ends. CDR3 in amino acids: CASSRTGTPYGYTF. CDR3 in DNA: TGTGCCAGCAGCCGGACCGGGACACCTTATGGCTACACCTTC.

About this clone itself: Other DNA sequences from this sample encode an identical CDR3 as well. This chain links TRBV27 with TRBJ2-2; no definite D call. Trimming removed 5 bases from V and 5 bases from J, with 6 bases in between. Germline loops: CDR1 MNHEY, CDR2 SMNVEV (reference sequence). The CDR3 is made up of 12 amino acids. CDR3 in DNA: TGTGCCAGCAGTAAAAGGACCGGGGAGCTGTTTTTT. It is translated as CASSKRTGELFF.

The chain carries TRBV10-3 and TRBJ2-5, with TRBD2 matching over 10 bases. Losses at the gene ends were 5 bases for V and 4 bases for J; bases not matched to a gene: 7. Germline V gene data show CDR1 as ENHRY and CDR2 as SYGVKD. The CDR3 contains 15 residues. CDR3: CAISRSGGALETQYF. The CDR3 bases are TGTGCCATCAGTAGAAGCGGGGGGGCCTTAGAGACCCAGTACTTC.

V and J are TRBV6-1 and TRBJ2-2; 10 bases fit TRBD1. This CDR3 is built from 15 residues. In germline, CDR1 is MNHNS, CDR2 SASEGT. With 5 bases clipped from V and 4 bases from J, the junction kept 4 bases outside the gene matches. The CDR3 DNA reads TGTGCCAGCAGTTCCGGACAGGGGGGCACCGGGGAGCTGTTTTTT. It encodes CASSSGQGGTGELFF.

The chain combines TRBV7-2 with TRBJ1-1, with D unclear. This CDR3 is built from 12 residues. V dropped 3 bases and J dropped 5 bases, with 7 bases sitting between them. Per germline, CDR1 SGHTA and CDR2 FQGNSA. CDR3 bases: TGTGCCAGCAGCTTTCCAGAAACTGAAGCTTTCTTT. Protein product: CASSFPETEAFF. Filled out from reference TRBV7-2 and TRBJ1-1, the complete variable domain reads GAGVSQSPSNKVTEKGKDVELRCDPISGHTALYWYRQSLGQGLEFLIYFQGNSAPDKSGLPSDRFSAERTGGSVSTLTIQRTQQEDSAVYLCASSFPETEAFFGQGTRLTVV.

V usage is TRBV20-1 and J usage is TRBJ1-2; no firm D call. Trimming removed 5 bases from V and 4 bases from J, with 8 bases in between. The CDR3 runs 11 residues. Germline V gene sequence: CDR1 DFQATT, CDR2 SNEGSKA (reference sequence). CDR3 protein: CSARLRYGYTF. DNA of the CDR3: TGCAGTGCTCGCCTACGCTATGGCTACACCTTC.

This clone appeared once. The chain joins TRBV5-1 to TRBJ1-1; D gene uncertain. The germline V gene encodes CDR1 SGHRS and CDR2 YFSETQ. The CDR3 covers 14 residues. Trimming cost V 0 bases and J 0 bases, with 6 bases left between them. The CDR3 protein is CASSLVPMNTEAFF. The CDR3 coding sequence is TGCGCCAGCAGCTTGGTGCCCATGAACACTGAAGCTTTCTTT.

The gene calls are TRBV6-1 and TRBJ2-1, with a possible D match to TRBD2 (6 bases). V was cut by 5 bases and J by 6 bases, with 11 bases left in between. The germline V gene has CDR1 MNHNS and CDR2 SASEGT. This CDR3 comprises 13 residues. The CDR3 region has the DNA TGTGCCAGCAGTAGCCGGCGGGGCAATGAGCAGTTCTTC. Translating it yields CASSSRRGNEQFF.

The chain uses TRBV5-1 and TRBJ1-1, with D perhaps matching TRBD1 (5 bases). The CDR3 contains 13 residues. From germline, CDR1 is SGHRS and CDR2 YFSETQ. Trimming removed 3 bases at V and 3 bases at J, with 9 bases between. CDR3 loop: CASSWGGDTEAFF. The CDR3 nucleotides read TGCGCCAGCAGCTGGGGCGGGGACACTGAAGCTTTCTTT.

The gene calls are TRBV25-1 and TRBJ1-1; no clear D gene. V was cut by 1 base and J by 4 bases, with 10 bases left in between. CDR1 MGHDK and CDR2 SYGVNS come from the germline V gene. CDR3 length: 14 residues. The CDR3 sequence is CASSEWKVGTEAFF. CDR3 DNA sequence: TGTGCCAGCAGTGAATGGAAGGTCGGCACTGAAGCTTTCTTT.

This chain connects TRBV5-4 to TRBJ1-6; D unresolved. V was trimmed by 4 bases and J by 0 bases, leaving 11 bases between them. Germline CDR1 reads SGHNT; CDR2 reads YYREEE (reference sequence). The CDR3 totals 16 residues. As DNA, the CDR3 is TGTGCCAGCAGCCCTGCCCAGCCCTCCTATAATTCACCCCTCCACTTT. Its protein is CASSPAQPSYNSPLHF.

This chain joins TRBV11-1 and TRBJ1-2, with 8 positions matching TRBD1. Germline lookup yields CDR1 SGHAT and CDR2 FQDESV (reference sequence). The V and J ends lost 1 base and 4 bases, in that order; junction bases with no gene match: 2. The CDR3 is made up of 14 amino acids. The CDR3 DNA is TGTGCCAGCAGCTTAGTTGGACAGGGCTATGGCTACACCTTC. It translates to CASSLVGQGYGYTF. Looking up the rest from reference TRBV11-1 and TRBJ1-2 gives the full variable domain: EAEVAQSPRYKITEKSQAVAFWCDPISGHATLYWYRQILGQGPELLVQFQDESVVDDSQLPKDRFSAERLKGVDSTLKIQPAELGDSAMYLCASSLVGQGYGYTFGSGTRLTVV.

The chain combines TRBV19 with TRBJ1-2; the D gene is possibly TRBD1 (5 bases). Germline V gene lookup returns CDR1 LNHDA and CDR2 SQIVND (reference sequence). The CDR3 covers 14 residues. V lost 5 bases and J lost 3, with 13 bases in between. As DNA, the CDR3 is TGTGCCAGTAGTTCGGCAGGGTTTTACTATGGCTACACCTTC. This sequence encodes CASSSAGFYYGYTF.

The V and J genes are TRBV5-5 and TRBJ1-6, with D perhaps TRBD1 (6 bases). Germline CDR1 and CDR2: SGHKS and YYEKEE (reference sequence). The CDR3 covers 17 residues. With 3 bases removed from V and 6 bases from J, the gap between germline ends came to 19 bases. CDR3 residues: CASSYERGGNSNSPLHF. CDR3 in DNA: TGTGCCAGCAGCTATGAAAGGGGGGGGAACTCTAATTCACCCCTCCACTTT.

Written as DNA, the CDR3 is TGCGCCAGCAGCTCCGGGACAGGGTGGTTCACTGAAGCTTTCTTT. Protein product: CASSSGTGWFTEAFF. This chain connects TRBV5-1 to TRBJ1-1; 9 nucleotides match TRBD1. CDR1 is SGHRS, CDR2 YFSETQ, per germline. Trimming took 3 bases from V and 4 from J; bases not matched to a gene: 7. The CDR3 is 15 amino acids.